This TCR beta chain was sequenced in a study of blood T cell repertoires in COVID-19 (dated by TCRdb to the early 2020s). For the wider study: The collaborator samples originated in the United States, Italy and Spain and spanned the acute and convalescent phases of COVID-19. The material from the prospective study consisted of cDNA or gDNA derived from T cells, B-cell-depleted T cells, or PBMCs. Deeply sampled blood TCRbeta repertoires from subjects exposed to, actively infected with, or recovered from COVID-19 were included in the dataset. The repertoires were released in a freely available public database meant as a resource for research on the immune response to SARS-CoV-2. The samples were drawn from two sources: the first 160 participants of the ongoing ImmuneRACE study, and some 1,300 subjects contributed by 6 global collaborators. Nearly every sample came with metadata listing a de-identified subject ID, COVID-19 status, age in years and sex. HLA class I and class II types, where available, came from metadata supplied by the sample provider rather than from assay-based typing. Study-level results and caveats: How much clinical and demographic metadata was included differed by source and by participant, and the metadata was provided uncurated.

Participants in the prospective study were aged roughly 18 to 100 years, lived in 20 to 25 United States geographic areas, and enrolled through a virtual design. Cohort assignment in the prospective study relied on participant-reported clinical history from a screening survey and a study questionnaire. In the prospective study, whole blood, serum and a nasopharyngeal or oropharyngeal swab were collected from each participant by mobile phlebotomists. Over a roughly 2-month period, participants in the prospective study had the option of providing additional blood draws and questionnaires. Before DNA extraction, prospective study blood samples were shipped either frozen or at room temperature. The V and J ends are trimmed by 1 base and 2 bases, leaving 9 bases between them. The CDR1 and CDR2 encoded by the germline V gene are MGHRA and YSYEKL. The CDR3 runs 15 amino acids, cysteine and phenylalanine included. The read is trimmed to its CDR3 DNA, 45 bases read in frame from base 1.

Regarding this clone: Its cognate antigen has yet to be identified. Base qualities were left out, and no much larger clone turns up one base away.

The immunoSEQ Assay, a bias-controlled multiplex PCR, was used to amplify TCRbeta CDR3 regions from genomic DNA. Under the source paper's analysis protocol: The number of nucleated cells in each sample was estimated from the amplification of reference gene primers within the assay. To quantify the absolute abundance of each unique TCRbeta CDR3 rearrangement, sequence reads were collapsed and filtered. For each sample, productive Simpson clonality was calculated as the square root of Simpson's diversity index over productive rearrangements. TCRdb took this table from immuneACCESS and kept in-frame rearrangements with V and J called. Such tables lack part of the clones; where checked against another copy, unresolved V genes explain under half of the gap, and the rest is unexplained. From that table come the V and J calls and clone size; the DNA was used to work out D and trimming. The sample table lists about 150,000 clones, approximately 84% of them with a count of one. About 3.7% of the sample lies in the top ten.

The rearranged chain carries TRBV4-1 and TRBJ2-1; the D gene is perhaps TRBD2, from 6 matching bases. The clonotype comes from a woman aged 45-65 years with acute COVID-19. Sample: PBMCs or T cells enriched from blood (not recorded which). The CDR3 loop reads CASSQGTTPYNEQFF. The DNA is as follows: TGCGCCAGCAGCCAAGGGACTACCCCCTACAATGAGCAGTTCTTC.